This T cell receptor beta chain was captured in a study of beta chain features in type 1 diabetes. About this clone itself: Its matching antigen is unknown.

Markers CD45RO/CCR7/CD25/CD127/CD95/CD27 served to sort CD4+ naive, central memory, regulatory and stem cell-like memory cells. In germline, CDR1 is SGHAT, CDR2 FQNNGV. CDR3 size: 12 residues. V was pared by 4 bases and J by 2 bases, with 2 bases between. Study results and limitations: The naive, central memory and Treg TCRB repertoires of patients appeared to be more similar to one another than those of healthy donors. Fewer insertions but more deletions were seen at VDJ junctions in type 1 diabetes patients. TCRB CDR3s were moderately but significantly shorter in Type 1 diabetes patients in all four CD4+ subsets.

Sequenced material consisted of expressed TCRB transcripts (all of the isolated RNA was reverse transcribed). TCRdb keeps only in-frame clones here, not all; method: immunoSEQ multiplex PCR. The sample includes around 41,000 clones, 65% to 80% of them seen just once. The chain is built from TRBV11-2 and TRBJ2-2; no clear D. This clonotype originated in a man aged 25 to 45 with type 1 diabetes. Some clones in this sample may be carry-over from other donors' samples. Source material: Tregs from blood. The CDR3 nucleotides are TGTGCCAGCAGCTCAAACACCGGGGAGCTGTTTTTT. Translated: CASSSNTGELFF.